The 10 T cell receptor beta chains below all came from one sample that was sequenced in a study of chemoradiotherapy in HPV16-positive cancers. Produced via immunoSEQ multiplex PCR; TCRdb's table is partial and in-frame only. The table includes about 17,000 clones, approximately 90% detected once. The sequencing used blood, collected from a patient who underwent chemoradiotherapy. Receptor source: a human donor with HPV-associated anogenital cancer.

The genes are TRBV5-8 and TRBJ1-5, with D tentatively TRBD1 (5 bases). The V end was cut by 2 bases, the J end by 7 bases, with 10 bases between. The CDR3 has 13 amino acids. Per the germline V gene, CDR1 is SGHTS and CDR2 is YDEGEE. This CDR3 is CASSFGGGQPQHF. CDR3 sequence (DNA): TGTGCCAGCAGCTTCGGGGGGGGACAGCCCCAGCATTTT.

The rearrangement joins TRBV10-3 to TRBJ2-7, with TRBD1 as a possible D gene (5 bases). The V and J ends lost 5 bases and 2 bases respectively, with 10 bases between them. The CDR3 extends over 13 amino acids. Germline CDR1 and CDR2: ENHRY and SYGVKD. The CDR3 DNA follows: TGTGCCATCAGTCAAGACAGAGCCTACGAGCAGTACTTC. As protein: CAISQDRAYEQYF.

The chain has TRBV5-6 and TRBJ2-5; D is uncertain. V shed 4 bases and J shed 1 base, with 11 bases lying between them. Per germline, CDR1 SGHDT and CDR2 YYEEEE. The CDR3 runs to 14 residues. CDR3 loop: CASSSWPAQETQYF. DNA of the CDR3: TGTGCCAGCAGCAGTTGGCCGGCCCAAGAGACCCAGTACTTC.

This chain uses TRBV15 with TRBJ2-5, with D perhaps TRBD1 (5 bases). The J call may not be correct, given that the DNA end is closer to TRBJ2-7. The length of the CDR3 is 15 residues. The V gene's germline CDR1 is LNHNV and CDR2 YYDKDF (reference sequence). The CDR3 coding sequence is TGTGCCACCAGCAGAGGGGGCCTAGGTTTCTACGAGCAGTACTTC. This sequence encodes CATSRGGLGFYEQYF.

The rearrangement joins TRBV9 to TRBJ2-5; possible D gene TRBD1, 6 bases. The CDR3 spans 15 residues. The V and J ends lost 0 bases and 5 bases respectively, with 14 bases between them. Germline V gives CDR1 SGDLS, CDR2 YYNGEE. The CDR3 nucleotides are TGTGCCAGCAGCGTAGCTGGGACAAGTCAGGAGACCCAGTACTTC. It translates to CASSVAGTSQETQYF.

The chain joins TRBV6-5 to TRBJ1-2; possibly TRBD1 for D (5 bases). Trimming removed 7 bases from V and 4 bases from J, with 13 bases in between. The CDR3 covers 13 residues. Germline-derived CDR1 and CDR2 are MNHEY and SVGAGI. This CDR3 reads CASTDPRAYGYTF. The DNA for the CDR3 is TGTGCCAGCACCGACCCCAGGGCCTATGGCTACACCTTC.

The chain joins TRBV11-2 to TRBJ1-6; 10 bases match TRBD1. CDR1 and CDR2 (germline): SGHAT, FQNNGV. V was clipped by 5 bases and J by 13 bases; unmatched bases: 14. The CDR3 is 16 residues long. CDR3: CASSLKPGQGQGPLHF. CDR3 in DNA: TGTGCCAGCAGCCTCAAACCGGGACAGGGGCAAGGTCCCCTCCACTTT.

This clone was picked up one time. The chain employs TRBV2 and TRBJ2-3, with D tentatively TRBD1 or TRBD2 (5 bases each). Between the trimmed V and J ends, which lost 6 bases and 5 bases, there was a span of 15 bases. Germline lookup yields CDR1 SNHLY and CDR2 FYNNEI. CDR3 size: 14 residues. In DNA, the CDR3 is TGTGCCAGCAGGTCCTCGAGGGGTTTAGATACGCAGTATTTT. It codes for CASRSSRGLDTQYF.

This CDR3 reads CASSSSYETQYF. CDR3 bases: TGTGCCAGCAGCTCAAGTTACGAGACCCAGTACTTC. The V gene is TRBV11-2, the J gene TRBJ2-5; D is uncertain. Trimming cost V 4 bases and J 5 bases, with 8 bases left between them. The CDR3 spans 12 residues. Germline-derived CDR1 and CDR2 are SGHAT and FQNNGV.

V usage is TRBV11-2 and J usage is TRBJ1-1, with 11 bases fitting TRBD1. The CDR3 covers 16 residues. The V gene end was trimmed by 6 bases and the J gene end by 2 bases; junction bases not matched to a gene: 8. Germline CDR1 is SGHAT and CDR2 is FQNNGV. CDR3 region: CASSHFGTGGNTEAFF. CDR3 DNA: TGTGCCAGCAGTCATTTTGGGACAGGGGGTAACACTGAAGCTTTCTTT.